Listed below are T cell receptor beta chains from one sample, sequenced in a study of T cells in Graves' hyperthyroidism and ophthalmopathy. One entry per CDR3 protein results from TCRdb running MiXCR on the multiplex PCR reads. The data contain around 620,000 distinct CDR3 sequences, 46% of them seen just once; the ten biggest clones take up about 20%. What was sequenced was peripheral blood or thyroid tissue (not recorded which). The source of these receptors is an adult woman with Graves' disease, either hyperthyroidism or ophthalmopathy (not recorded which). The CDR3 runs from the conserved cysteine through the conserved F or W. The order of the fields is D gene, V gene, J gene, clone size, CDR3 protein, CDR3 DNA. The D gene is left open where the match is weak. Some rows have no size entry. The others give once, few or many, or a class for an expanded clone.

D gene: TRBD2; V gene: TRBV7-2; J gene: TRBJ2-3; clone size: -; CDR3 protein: CASSKIGGAGRTDTQYF; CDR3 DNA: TGTGCCAGCAGCAAGATCGGCGGAGCGGGAAGGACAGATACGCAGTATTTT
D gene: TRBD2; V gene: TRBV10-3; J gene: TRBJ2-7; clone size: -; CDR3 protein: CAISESTSGSYEQYF; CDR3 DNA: TGTGCCATCAGTGAGTCGACTAGCGGATCCTACGAGCAGTACTTC
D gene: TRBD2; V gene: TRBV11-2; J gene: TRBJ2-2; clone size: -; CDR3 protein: CASSLGLAGGQNTGELFF; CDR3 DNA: TGTGCCAGCAGCTTAGGGCTAGCGGGAGGGCAAAACACCGGGGAGCTGTTTTTT
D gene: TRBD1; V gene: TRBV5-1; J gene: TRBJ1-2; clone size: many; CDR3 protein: CASGTGYGYTF; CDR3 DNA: TGCGCCAGCGGGACAGGCTATGGCTACACCTTC
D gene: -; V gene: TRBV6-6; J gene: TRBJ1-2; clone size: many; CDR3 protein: CASSLAWQGADYGYTF; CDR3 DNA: TGTGCCAGCAGTTTGGCATGGCAGGGCGCTGACTATGGCTACACCTTC
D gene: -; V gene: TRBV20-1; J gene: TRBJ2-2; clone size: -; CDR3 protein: CSARQLTGELFF; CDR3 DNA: TGCAGTGCTAGACAGCTCACCGGGGAGCTGTTTTTT
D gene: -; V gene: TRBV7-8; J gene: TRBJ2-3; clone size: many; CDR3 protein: CASSTGTSDTQYF; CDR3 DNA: TGTGCCAGCAGCACGGGGACTTCAGATACGCAGTATTTT
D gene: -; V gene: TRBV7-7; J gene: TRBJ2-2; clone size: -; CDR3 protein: CASSQGAGGGELFF; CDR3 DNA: TGTGCTAGCAGCCAAGGGGCCGGGGGCGGGGAGCTGTTTTTT
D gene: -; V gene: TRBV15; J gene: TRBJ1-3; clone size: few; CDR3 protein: CATSVPSGGRNTIYF; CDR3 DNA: TGTGCCACCAGCGTTCCTTCTGGAGGTCGGAACACCATATATTTT
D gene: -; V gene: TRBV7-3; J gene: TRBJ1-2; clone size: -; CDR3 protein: CASSLGEGPNYGYTF; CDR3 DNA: TGTGCCAGCAGCTTAGGTGAGGGACCCAACTATGGCTACACCTTC
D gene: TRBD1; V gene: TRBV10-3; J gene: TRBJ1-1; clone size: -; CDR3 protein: CAFRTVPGGWTEAFF; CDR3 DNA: TGTGCCTTCCGGACAGTCCCAGGGGGCTGGACTGAAGCTTTCTTT
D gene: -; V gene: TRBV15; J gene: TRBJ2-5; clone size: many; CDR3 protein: CATSRDRAGQETQYF; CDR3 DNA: TGTGCCACCAGCAGAGACCGGGCGGGGCAAGAGACCCAGTACTTC
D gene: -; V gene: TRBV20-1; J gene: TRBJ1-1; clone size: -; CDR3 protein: CSARSVMNTEAFF; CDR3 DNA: TGCAGTGCTAGGTCCGTTATGAACACTGAAGCTTTCTTT
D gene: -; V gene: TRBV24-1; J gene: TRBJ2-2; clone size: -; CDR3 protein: CATSDRVGTPSTGELFF; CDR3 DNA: TGTGCCACCAGTGACAGAGTTGGGACACCGAGCACCGGGGAGCTGTTTTTT
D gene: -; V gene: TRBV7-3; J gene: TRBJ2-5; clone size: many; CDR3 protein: CASSSGGLPSAQYF; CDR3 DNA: TGTGCCAGCAGCTCGGGCGGACTCCCATCGGCCCAGTACTTC
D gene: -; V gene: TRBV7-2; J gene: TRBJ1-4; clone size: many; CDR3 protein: CASRATNEKLFF; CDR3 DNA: TGTGCCAGCAGGGCAACTAATGAAAAACTGTTTTTT
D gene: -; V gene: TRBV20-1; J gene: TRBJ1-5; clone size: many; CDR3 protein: CSCGRDSQPQHF; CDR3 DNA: TGCAGCTGCGGACGGGATAGTCAGCCCCAGCATTTT
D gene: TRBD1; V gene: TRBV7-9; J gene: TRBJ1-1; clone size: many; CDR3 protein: CASSQGDGPEAFF; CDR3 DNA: TGTGCCAGCAGCCAGGGGGACGGACCTGAAGCTTTCTTT